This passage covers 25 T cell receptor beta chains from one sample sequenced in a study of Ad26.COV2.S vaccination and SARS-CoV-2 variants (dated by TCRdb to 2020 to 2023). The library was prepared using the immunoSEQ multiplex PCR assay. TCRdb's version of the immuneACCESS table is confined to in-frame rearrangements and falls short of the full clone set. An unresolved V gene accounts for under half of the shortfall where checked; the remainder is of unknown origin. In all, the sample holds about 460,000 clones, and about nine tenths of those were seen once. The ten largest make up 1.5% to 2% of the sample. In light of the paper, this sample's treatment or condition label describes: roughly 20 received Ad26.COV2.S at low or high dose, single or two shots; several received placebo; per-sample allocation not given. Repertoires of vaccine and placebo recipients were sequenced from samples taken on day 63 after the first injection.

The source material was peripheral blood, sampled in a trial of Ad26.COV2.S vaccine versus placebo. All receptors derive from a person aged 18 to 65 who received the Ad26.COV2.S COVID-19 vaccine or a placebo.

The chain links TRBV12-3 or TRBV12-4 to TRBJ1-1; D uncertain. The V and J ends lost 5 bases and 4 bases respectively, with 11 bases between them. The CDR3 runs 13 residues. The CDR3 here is CASSPPQSTEAFF. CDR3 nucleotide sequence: TGTGCCAGCAGTCCTCCGCAAAGCACTGAAGCTTTCTTT.

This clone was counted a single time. The CDR3 DNA sequence: TGTGCCAGCAGCCCAACCCCGGGACAGGGATCTACATCTGGAAACACCATATATTTT. Translating gives CASSPTPGQGSTSGNTIYF. This sequence joins TRBV9 and TRBJ1-3; 9 nucleotides line up with TRBD1. This CDR3 has 19 residues. With V trimmed by 4 bases and J by 1 base, 15 bases remained unmatched. Germline V gene sequence: CDR1 SGDLS, CDR2 YYNGEE.

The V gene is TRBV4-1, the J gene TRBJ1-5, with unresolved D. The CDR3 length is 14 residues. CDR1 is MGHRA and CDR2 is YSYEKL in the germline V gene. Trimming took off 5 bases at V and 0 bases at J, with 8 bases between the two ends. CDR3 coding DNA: TGCGCCAGCAGCTCATACTATAGCAATCAGCCCCAGCATTTT. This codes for CASSSYYSNQPQHF.

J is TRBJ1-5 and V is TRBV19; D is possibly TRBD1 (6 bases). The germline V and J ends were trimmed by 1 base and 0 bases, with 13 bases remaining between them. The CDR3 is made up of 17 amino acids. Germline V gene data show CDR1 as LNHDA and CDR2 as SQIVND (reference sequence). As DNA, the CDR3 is TGTGCCAGTAGTATAGTAGGCAGGGGACTTAGCAATCAGCCCCAGCATTTT. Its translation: CASSIVGRGLSNQPQHF.

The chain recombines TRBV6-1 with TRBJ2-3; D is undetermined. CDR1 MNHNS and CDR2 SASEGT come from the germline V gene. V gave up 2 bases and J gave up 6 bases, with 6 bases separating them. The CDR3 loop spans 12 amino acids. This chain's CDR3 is CASSENLDTQYF. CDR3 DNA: TGTGCCAGCAGTGAAAATTTGGATACGCAGTATTTT.

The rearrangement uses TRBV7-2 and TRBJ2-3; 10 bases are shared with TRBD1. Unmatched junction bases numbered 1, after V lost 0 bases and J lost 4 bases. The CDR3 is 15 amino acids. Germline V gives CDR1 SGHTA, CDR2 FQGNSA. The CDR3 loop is CASSLAGTGADTQYF. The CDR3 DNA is TGTGCCAGCAGCTTAGCCGGGACAGGGGCAGATACGCAGTATTTT.

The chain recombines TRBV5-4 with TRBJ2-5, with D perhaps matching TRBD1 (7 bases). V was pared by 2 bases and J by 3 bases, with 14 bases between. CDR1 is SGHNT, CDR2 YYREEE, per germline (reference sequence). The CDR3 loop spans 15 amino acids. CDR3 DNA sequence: TGTGCCAGCAGCTTTGGTGGGGGGACAGAAGAGACCCAGTACTTC. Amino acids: CASSFGGGTEETQYF.

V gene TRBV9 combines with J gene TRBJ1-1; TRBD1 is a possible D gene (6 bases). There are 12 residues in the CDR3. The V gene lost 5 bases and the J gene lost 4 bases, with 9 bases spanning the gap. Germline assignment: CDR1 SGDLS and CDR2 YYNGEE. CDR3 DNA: TGTGCCAGCAGTAGGGGGAGCACTGAAGCTTTCTTT. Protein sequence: CASSRGSTEAFF.

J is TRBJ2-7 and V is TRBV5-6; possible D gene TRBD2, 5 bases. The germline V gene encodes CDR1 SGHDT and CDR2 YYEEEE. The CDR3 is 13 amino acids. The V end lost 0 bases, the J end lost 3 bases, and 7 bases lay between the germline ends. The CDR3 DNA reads TGTGCCAGCAGCTTGGGGGCGGGCTACGAGCAGTACTTC. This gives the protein CASSLGAGYEQYF.

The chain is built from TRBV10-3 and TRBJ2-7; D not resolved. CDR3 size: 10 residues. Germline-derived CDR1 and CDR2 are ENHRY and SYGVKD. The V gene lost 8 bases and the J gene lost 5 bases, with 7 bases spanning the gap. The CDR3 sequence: CAIFRDEQYF. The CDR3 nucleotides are TGTGCCATCTTCCGGGACGAGCAGTACTTC.

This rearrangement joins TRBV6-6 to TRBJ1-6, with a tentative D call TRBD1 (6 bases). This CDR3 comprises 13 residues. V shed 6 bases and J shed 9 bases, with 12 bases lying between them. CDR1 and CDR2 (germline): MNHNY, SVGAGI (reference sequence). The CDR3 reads CASSHRDGSPLHF. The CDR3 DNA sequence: TGTGCCAGCAGCCACAGGGATGGTTCACCCCTCCACTTT.

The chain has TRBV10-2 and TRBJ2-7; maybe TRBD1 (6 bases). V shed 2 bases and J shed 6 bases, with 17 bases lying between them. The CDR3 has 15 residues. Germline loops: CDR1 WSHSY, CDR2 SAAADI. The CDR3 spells CASSERKDRRREQYF. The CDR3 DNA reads TGCGCCAGCAGTGAGAGGAAAGACAGGCGTCGCGAGCAGTACTTC.

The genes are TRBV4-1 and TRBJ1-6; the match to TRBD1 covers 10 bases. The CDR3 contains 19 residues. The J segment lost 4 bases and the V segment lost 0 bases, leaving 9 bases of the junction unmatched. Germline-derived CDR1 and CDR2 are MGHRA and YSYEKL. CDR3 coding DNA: TGCGCCAGCAGCCAAGATATGACAGGGGGCTTCTCTTATAATTCACCCCTCCACTTT. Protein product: CASSQDMTGGFSYNSPLHF.

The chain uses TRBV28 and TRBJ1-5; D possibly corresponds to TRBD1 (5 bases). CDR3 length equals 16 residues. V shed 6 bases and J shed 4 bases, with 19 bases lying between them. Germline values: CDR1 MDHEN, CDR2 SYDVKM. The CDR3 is CASRPWRGGDNQPQHF. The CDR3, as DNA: TGTGCCAGCAGACCATGGAGGGGTGGGGATAATCAGCCCCAGCATTTT.

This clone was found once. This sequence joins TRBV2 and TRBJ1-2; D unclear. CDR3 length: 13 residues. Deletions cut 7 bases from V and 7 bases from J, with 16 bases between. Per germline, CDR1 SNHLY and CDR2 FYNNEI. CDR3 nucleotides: TGTGCCAGCAAGGAGGAATCGTTCGGTGGCTACACCTTC. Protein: CASKEESFGGYTF. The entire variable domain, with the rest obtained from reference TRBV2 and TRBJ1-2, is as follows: EPEVTQTPSHQVTQMGQEVILRCVPISNHLYFYWYRQILGQKVEFLVSFYNNEISEKSEIFDDQFSVERPDGSNFTLKIRSTKLEDSAMYFCASKEESFGGYTFGSGTRLTVV.

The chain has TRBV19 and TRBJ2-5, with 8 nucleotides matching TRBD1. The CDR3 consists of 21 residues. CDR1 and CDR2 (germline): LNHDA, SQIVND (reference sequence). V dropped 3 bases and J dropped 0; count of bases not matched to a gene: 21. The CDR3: CASSMRWSGQGSTPYQETQYF. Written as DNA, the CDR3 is TGTGCCAGTAGTATGAGATGGTCCGGACAGGGCTCTACTCCGTACCAAGAGACCCAGTACTTC.

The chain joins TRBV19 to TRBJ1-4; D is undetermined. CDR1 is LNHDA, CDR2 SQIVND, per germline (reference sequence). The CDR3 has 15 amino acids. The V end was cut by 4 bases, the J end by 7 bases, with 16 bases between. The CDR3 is CASSSGYGWAEKLFF. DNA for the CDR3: TGTGCCAGTAGTAGTGGATATGGTTGGGCTGAAAAACTGTTTTTT.

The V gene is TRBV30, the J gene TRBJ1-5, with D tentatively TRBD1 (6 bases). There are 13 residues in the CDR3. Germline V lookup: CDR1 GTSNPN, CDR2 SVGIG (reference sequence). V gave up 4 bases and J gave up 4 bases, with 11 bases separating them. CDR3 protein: CAWTGGANQPQHF. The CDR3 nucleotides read TGTGCCTGGACGGGGGGGGCGAATCAGCCCCAGCATTTT.

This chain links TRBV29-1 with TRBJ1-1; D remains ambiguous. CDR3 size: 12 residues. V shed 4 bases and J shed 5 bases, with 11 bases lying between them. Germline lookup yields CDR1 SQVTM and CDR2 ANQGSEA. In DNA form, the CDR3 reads TGCAGCGTTGCACAGAGTTGGACTGAAGCTTTCTTT. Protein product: CSVAQSWTEAFF.

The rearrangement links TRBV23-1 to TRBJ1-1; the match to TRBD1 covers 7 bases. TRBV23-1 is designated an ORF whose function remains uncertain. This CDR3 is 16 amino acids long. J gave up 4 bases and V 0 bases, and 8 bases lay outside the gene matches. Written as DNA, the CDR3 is TGCGCCAGCAGTCAATCGCAGGGGGAATTTGTCACTGAAGCTTTCTTT. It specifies CASSQSQGEFVTEAFF.

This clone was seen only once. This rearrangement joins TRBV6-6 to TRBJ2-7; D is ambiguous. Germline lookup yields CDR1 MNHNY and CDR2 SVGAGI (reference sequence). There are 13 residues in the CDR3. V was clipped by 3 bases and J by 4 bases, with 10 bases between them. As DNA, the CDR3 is TGTGCCAGCAGTTATCCTTCGACGTACGAGCAGTACTTC. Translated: CASSYPSTYEQYF.

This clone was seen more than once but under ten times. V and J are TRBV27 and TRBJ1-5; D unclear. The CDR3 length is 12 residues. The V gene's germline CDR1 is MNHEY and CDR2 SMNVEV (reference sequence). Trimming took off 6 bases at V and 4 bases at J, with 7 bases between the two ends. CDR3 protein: CASRSLNQPQHF. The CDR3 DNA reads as TGTGCCAGCAGGAGTTTGAATCAGCCCCAGCATTTT.

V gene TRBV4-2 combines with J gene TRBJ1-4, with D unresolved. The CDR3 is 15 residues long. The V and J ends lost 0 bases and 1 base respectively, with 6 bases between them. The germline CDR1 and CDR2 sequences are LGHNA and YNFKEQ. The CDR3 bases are TGTGCCAGCAGCCAAGATATGGGAACTAATGAAAAACTGTTTTTT. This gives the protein CASSQDMGTNEKLFF.

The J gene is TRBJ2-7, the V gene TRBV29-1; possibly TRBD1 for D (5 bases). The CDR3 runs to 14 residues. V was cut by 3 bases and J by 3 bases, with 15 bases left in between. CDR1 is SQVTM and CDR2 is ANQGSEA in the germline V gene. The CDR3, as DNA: TGCAGCGTTGATTCCGGCAGGGAAGGCTACGAGCAGTACTTC. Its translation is CSVDSGREGYEQYF.

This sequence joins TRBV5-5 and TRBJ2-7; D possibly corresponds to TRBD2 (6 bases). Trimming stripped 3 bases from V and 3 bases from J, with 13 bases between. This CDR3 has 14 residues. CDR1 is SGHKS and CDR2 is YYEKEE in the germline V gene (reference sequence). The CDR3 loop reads CASSWGLLNYEQYF. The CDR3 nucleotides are TGTGCCAGCAGCTGGGGACTTCTAAACTACGAGCAGTACTTC.